This T cell receptor beta chain originates from a study of PD-1 blockade in classical Hodgkin lymphoma. On this clone: What it binds is not known.

Clones were sequenced by immunoSEQ multiplex PCR, and TCRdb holds only the in-frame ones, with some missing. The repertoire consists of about 97,000 clones, with 75% to 90% occurring once and the leading ten covering less than 15%. Each of the patients experienced relapse following autologous stem cell transplantation, and their brentuximab vedotin exposure differed. Responses achieved at best were complete response, partial response or progressive disease. Findings and limits, study-wide: Partial responders and progressors had significantly lower baseline TCR diversity.

Trimming cost V 3 bases and J 0 bases; bases outside gene matches: 5. This CDR3 contains 17 residues. Germline-derived CDR1 and CDR2 are ENHRY and SYGVKD. The chain joins TRBV10-3 to TRBJ1-4, with 9 bases lining up with TRBD1. Sequenced here: peripheral blood mononuclear cells (PBMCs), sampled at baseline. This receptor was identified in a human donor with classical Hodgkin lymphoma. CDR3 in DNA: TGTGCCATCAGTGAATTGGGACAGGGAGCAACTAATGAAAAACTGTTTTTT. Translation gives CAISELGQGATNEKLFF.